This T cell receptor (beta chain) comes out of a study of OX40 agonist ivuxolimab in advanced cancers. At the level of the study: Patients took ivuxolimab, an agonistic anti-OX40 (CD134) antibody. Patients with prior anti-PD-1, anti-PD-L1 or anti-CTLA-4 therapy were eligible; roughly 41% had some. Partial response was recorded in three patients: one hepatocellular carcinoma and two cutaneous melanoma cases.

Profiled with immunoSEQ multiplex PCR; TCRdb holds only in-frame clones, not every one. The table records 63,000 or so clones, roughly 84% of them present only once. The source was CD4+ or CD8+ T cells sorted from blood, collected in a trial of the OX40 agonist ivuxolimab. The clonotype was recovered from an adult with an advanced solid tumor such as melanoma, head and neck, liver or kidney cancer.

For the CDR3, the DNA is TGTGCCAGCAGCCCCGGGAGTCCCTTTTCCTACAATGAGCAGTTCTTC. Protein product: CASSPGSPFSYNEQFF. The chain is built from TRBV5-5 and TRBJ2-1; tentatively, D is TRBD2 (6 bases). CDR3 length equals 16 residues. Germline V gene sequence: CDR1 SGHKS, CDR2 YYEKEE (reference sequence). Trimming pared 4 bases from V and 1 base from J, leaving 15 bases between.